This T cell receptor (beta chain) was identified during a study of PD-1 blockade in classical Hodgkin lymphoma. Each patient relapsed following autologous stem cell transplantation, and prior brentuximab vedotin exposure differed. Germline V CDR1 and CDR2: MGHRA, YSYEKL. Trimming left V 7 bases short and J 2 bases short, with 17 bases between. The CDR3 extends over 16 amino acids. A note on this clone: Its antigen remains unidentified.

General study findings and limits: Complete responders possessed baseline diversity comparable to newly diagnosed patients.

Profiled with immunoSEQ multiplex PCR; TCRdb holds only in-frame clones, not every one. In the table there are some 100,000 clones, roughly 92% of which are singletons. The TCR comes from a human donor with classical Hodgkin lymphoma. The material sequenced was peripheral blood mononuclear cells (PBMCs), taken at baseline. The chain carries TRBV4-1 and TRBJ1-4; the D is unclear. CDR3 sequence (DNA): TGCGCCAGCATCCCCCGCGTCGGGCTTACTAATGAAAAACTGTTTTTT. It specifies CASIPRVGLTNEKLFF.